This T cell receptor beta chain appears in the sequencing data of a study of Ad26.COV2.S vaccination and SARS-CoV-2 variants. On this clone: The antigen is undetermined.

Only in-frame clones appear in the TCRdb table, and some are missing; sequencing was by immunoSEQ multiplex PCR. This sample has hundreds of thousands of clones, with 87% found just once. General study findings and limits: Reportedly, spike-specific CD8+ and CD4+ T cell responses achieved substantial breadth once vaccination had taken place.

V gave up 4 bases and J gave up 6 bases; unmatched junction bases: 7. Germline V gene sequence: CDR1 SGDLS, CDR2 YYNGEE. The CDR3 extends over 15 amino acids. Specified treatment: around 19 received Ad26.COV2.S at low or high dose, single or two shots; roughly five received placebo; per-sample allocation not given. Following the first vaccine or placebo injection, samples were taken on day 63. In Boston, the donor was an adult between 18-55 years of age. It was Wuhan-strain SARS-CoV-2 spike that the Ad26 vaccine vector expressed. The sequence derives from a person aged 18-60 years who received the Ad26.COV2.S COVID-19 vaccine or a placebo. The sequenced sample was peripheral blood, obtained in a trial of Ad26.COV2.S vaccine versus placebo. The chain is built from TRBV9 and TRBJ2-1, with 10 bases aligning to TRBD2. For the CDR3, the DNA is TGTGCCAGCAGCCTTAGCGGGGGGCCGACCAATGAGCAGTTCTTC. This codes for CASSLSGGPTNEQFF.